The entry below describes one T cell receptor beta chain. Repertoires were generated with immunoSEQ multiplex PCR, while TCRdb's copy carries only in-frame clones and drops some. This repertoire shows 250,000 to 350,000 clones, roughly 80% found once; its top ten account for about 4%. These data originate in a study of blood T cell repertoires in COVID-19. As for the study in general: Sample material is recorded as cDNA or gDNA derived from T cells, B-cell-depleted T cells, or PBMCs.

The CDR3 length is 17 residues. V shed 1 base and J shed 1 base, with 12 bases lying between them. Germline V CDR1 and CDR2: SGHRS, YFSETQ. The rearrangement links TRBV5-1 to TRBJ2-6; D is possibly TRBD2 (6 bases). Sequencing was performed on peripheral blood. The receptor comes from a woman aged 50 to 60 with active or convalescent COVID-19. Here the CDR3 reads CASSLPGRESGANVLTF. The CDR3 nucleotides are TGCGCCAGCAGCTTGCCCGGTCGGGAGTCTGGGGCCAACGTCCTGACTTTC.